Listed here are 17 T cell receptor beta chains from one sample, sequenced in a study of T cell responses to AZD1222 COVID-19 vaccine. TCRdb's table, derived via immunoSEQ multiplex PCR, lists solely in-frame clones and lacks some. This table has about 120,000 clones, about nine tenths appearing once. The sequencing here drew on peripheral blood, taken on day 0 of AZD1222 vaccination. Source of these receptors: an adult in good health.

The V call is TRBV19, the J call TRBJ1-1; 10 bases align to TRBD1. Germline trimming cut 5 bases from V and 0 bases from J; bases unmatched to any gene: 3. The germline CDR1 and CDR2 sequences are LNHDA and SQIVND (reference sequence). This CDR3 contains 15 residues. Here the CDR3 reads CASSADRGMNTEAFF. CDR3 sequence (DNA): TGTGCCAGTAGTGCGGACAGGGGGATGAACACTGAAGCTTTCTTT.

The V call is TRBV2, the J call TRBJ2-4; 9 nucleotides agree with TRBD1. V shed 6 bases and J 8 bases; nucleotides not matched to a gene: 8. This CDR3 has 14 residues. Per the germline V gene, CDR1 is SNHLY and CDR2 is FYNNEI. The CDR3: CASRGTGSLHIQYF. As DNA, the CDR3 is TGTGCCAGCAGGGGGACAGGGAGTCTACACATTCAGTACTTC.

The V and J genes are TRBV28 and TRBJ1-2, with a weak D call TRBD1 (5 bases). This CDR3 is built from 15 residues. Germline assignment: CDR1 MDHEN and CDR2 SYDVKM. V was cut by 5 bases and J by 3 bases, with 16 bases left in between. CDR3 residues: CASSGVGRGDYGYTF. DNA for the CDR3: TGTGCCAGCAGTGGTGTGGGCCGGGGGGACTATGGCTACACCTTC.

This rearrangement joins TRBV6-6 to TRBJ1-2; D remains ambiguous. V lost 7 bases, J lost 4 bases, and 19 bases lay in between. The CDR3 covers 15 residues. Germline values: CDR1 MNHNY, CDR2 SVGAGI (reference sequence). CDR3 coding DNA: TGTGCCAGCAAGACAACCGGAACAGTCCCCTATGGCTACACCTTC. The encoded protein is CASKTTGTVPYGYTF.

This chain connects TRBV7-2 to TRBJ2-5; 10 positions match TRBD2. After removal of 2 bases from V and 5 bases from J, the junction contained 8 bases not matched to a gene. Germline assignment: CDR1 SGHTA and CDR2 FQGNSA. The CDR3 extends over 16 amino acids. The chain's CDR3 is CASSLSGTSVYETQYF. The CDR3 DNA sequence: TGTGCCAGCAGCTTATCCGGGACTAGCGTTTACGAGACCCAGTACTTC.

This clone was counted only a few times. This chain's CDR3 is CASRNSGGSSYEQYF. CDR3 DNA: TGTGCCAGCAGGAATTCGGGGGGGAGCTCCTACGAGCAGTACTTC. The chain carries TRBV7-2 and TRBJ2-7; TRBD2 aligns across 8 bases. CDR3 length: 15 residues. V shed 6 bases, J shed 0 bases, and the junction held 7 bases outside the gene matches. Germline lookup yields CDR1 SGHTA and CDR2 FQGNSA.

V gene TRBV4-1 combines with J gene TRBJ1-4, with D unclear. V was cut by 2 bases and J by 1 base, with 11 bases left in between. Germline assignment: CDR1 MGHRA and CDR2 YSYEKL. The CDR3 extends over 16 amino acids. CDR3 sequence: CASSQRTMRTNEKLFF. The CDR3 DNA sequence: TGCGCCAGCAGCCAACGGACCATGCGAACTAATGAAAAACTGTTTTTT.

V and J are TRBV7-9 and TRBJ2-7, with 10 bases identical to TRBD1. Losses at the gene ends were 5 bases for V and 0 bases for J; bases not matched to a gene: 4. The germline gives CDR1 SEHNR, CDR2 FQNEAQ (reference sequence). This CDR3 has 15 residues. CDR3 in amino acids: CASSTGTGASYEQYF. DNA of the CDR3: TGTGCCAGCAGCACAGGGACAGGGGCCTCCTACGAGCAGTACTTC.

This chain joins TRBV5-1 and TRBJ1-1; no reliable D call. Germline values: CDR1 SGHRS, CDR2 YFSETQ. Deletions cut 2 bases from V and 1 base from J, with 6 bases between. The CDR3 contains 13 residues. CDR3 protein: CASSFSGNTEAFF. CDR3 coding DNA: TGCGCCAGCAGCTTTTCAGGGAACACTGAAGCTTTCTTT.

V gene TRBV3-1 (or the pseudogene TRBV3-2) combines with J gene TRBJ1-1, with a tentative D call TRBD1 (5 bases). Trimming removed 4 bases from V and 5 bases from J, with 17 bases in between. The V gene's germline CDR1 is LGHDT and CDR2 YNNKEL (reference sequence). This CDR3 has 15 residues. The CDR3 sequence: CASSPQGGGGTEAFF. The CDR3, as DNA: TGTGCCAGCAGCCCCCAGGGCGGGGGAGGGACTGAAGCTTTCTTT.

V and J are TRBV6-6 and TRBJ2-7, with a tentative D call TRBD1 (5 bases). In germline, CDR1 is MNHNY, CDR2 SVGAGI (reference sequence). The CDR3 runs to 12 residues. Trimming took off 4 bases at V and 3 bases at J, with 7 bases between the two ends. Written as DNA, the CDR3 is TGTGCCAGCAGTTCACAGGACTACGAGCAGTACTTC. Translating gives CASSSQDYEQYF.

The V call is TRBV7-2, the J call TRBJ1-3; TRBD1 is a possible D gene (6 bases). The germline V gene encodes CDR1 SGHTA and CDR2 FQGNSA. The CDR3 consists of 17 residues. V was cut by 4 bases and J by 4 bases, with 20 bases left in between. As DNA, the CDR3 is TGTGCCAGCAGCTCTACCCAGAGGCAAACAGGGGGAAACACCATATATTTT. Protein: CASSSTQRQTGGNTIYF.

The chain is built from TRBV19 and TRBJ1-6; no clear D gene. Germline CDR1 and CDR2: LNHDA and SQIVND (reference sequence). The CDR3 spans 16 residues. V lost 5 bases and J 0 bases, leaving 11 bases between the germline ends. In nucleotides, the CDR3 is TGTGCCAGTAGTCCAGAGGTGGGCTCCTATAATTCACCCCTCCACTTT. Protein sequence: CASSPEVGSYNSPLHF.

The V call is TRBV6-6, the J call TRBJ2-1, with 12 bases fitting TRBD1. Germline CDR1 and CDR2: MNHNY and SVGAGI (reference sequence). CDR3 length: 13 amino acids. Trimming removed 10 bases from V and 7 bases from J; junction bases left unmatched: 5. CDR3 loop: CATGQGARNEQFF. The CDR3 DNA reads as TGTGCCACGGGACAGGGGGCGAGAAATGAGCAGTTCTTC.

The rearrangement links TRBV29-1 to TRBJ1-3; no reliable D call. The germline V gene encodes CDR1 SQVTM and CDR2 ANQGSEA. This CDR3 is 14 amino acids long. V dropped 6 bases and J dropped 1 base, with 13 bases sitting between them. CDR3 coding DNA: TGCAGCGTAACGATTTGGCATTCTGGAAACACCATATATTTT. Protein sequence: CSVTIWHSGNTIYF. The complete variable domain, with remaining parts taken from reference TRBV29-1 and TRBJ1-3, reads SAVISQKPSRDICQRGTSLTIQCQVDSQVTMMFWYRQQPGQSLTLIATANQGSEATYESGFVIDKFPISRPNLTFSTLTVSNMSPEDSSIYLCSVTIWHSGNTIYFGEGSWLTVV.

The table lists this clone with a few counts. V is TRBV5-6 and J is TRBJ2-5; D uncertain. The CDR3 totals 14 residues. V lost 2 bases and J 1 base, leaving 9 bases between the germline ends. Germline CDR1 reads SGHDT; CDR2 reads YYEEEE. The DNA for the CDR3 is TGTGCCAGCAGCTTCCTAGGAAGCCAAGAGACCCAGTACTTC. It yields the protein CASSFLGSQETQYF.

The chain joins TRBV7-2 to TRBJ1-1; D possibly corresponds to TRBD1 (5 bases). Germline CDR1 is SGHTA and CDR2 is FQGNSA. V dropped 1 base and J dropped 8 bases, with 8 bases sitting between them. The CDR3 contains 12 residues. The CDR3 sequence: CASSLGGLEAFF. The CDR3, as DNA: TGTGCCAGCAGCTTAGGGGGGTTGGAAGCTTTCTTT.